This note documents a single T cell receptor beta chain sequence. The antigen remains unidentified. PCR primers comprised 60 Vbeta and 13 Jbeta primers. Libraries were prepared by immunoSEQ multiplex PCR; TCRdb keeps only in-frame clonotypes and omits some of them. The table includes some 190,000 clones, around 90% detected once. Losses at the gene ends were 8 bases for V and 3 bases for J; bases not matched to a gene: 9. Germline CDR1 is MNHEY and CDR2 is SVGAGI. The CDR3 contains 15 residues. This record belongs to a study of cytomegalovirus exposure and HLA in healthy donors. At the level of the study: Early released data comprised some 85 million unique TCRs from HLA-typed donors.

Findings and limits, study-wide: It has been reported that TCR beta sequences accurately predicted the HLA-A and HLA-B alleles of most subjects.

The chain carries TRBV6-5 and TRBJ2-2, with 7 nucleotides matching TRBD1. Input material: PBMCs. This TCR was sampled from a woman aged 18-29 years in good health and CMV-seronegative. The CDR3 is CASLPDRLYTGELFF. DNA of the CDR3: TGTGCCAGCCTCCCGGACAGGCTATACACCGGGGAGCTGTTTTTT.